Included here is one T cell receptor beta chain sequence, with context. In germline, CDR1 is SGHTA, CDR2 FQGTGA. V trimming: 3 bases; J trimming: 4 bases; junction bases outside the gene matches: 7. This CDR3 spans 15 amino acids. The sample comes from a study of shared clonotypes between healthy human individuals. This table comes from immunoSEQ multiplex PCR, and its TCRdb copy is limited to in-frame clones, with some not included. The data contain 2.3 million or so clones, 85% to 95% of them seen just once; the ten biggest clones take up 0.3% to 0.4%. The source is a man between 18 and 35 years old in good health. Some clones in this sample may be carry-over from other donors' samples. The chain couples TRBV7-3 to TRBJ2-5; 8 bases agree with TRBD2. Sequenced material: naive CD4+ T cells from PBMCs. The sample's subset: CD45RA+ positively selected. This chain's CDR3 is CASSFGRGAGETQYF. The CDR3, as DNA: TGTGCCAGCAGCTTCGGGCGGGGGGCCGGAGAGACCCAGTACTTC.